This is a list of T cell receptor beta chains from one sample in a study of cytomegalovirus exposure and HLA in healthy donors. Produced via immunoSEQ multiplex PCR; TCRdb's table is partial and in-frame only. The repertoire has 250,000 to 350,000 clones, 80% of them found once; the top ten carry 0.3%. The sample comprised PBMCs. The receptor set was obtained from a girl aged 2-10 years in good health and CMV-seronegative. Both conserved end residues are trimmed from each CDR3. For some rows the clone size is stated as once, few or many, or as a class when expanded; others skip it.

V,size,CDR3
TRBV27,-,ASSPLPGIQNYGYT
TRBV5-6,-,ASSVLTGSSYEQY
TRBV15,-,ATSRDRGGGNQPQH
TRBV4-1,-,ASSQVDRGHETQY
TRBV28,-,ASSLYNSPLH
TRBV29-1,-,GQGGNQPQH
TRBV19,-,ASSIGKTVSYNEQF
TRBV4-1,-,ASSQDRLQGGNQPQH
TRBV5-1,-,ASSPRGQGSDTQY
TRBV29-1,once,SVDGLAGGWLDTEAF
TRBV28,-,ASSVTGKGYEQY
TRBV10-3,-,AISEVSNQPQH
TRBV19,-,ASSILWTAVSYEQY
TRBV7-3,-,ASSFAGPDTQY
TRBV11-2,-,ASSLRQGAYEQY
TRBV28,once,ASSILPVTVEETQY
TRBV18,-,ASSPYPLAGGRNEQF
TRBV28,few,ASSSGYYQPQH
TRBV6-5,once,ASSYGGSRDTQY
TRBV27,few,ASRKGAYEKLF
TRBV25-1,-,ASSESPGTGQDTQY
TRBV6-5,-,ASSYSQGALSPLH
TRBV4-1,few,ASSRRGSTEAF
TRBV4-1,-,ASSQTGGTGELF
TRBV28,once,ASNLSGGTSQETQY
TRBV9,-,ASGRGTSTYNEQF
TRBV10-3,-,AISDGARDEQF
TRBV19,-,ASSIARTSGGGETQY
TRBV5-4,once,ASSLRTGGRAETQY